The clone carrying this TCR beta chain was picked up a small number of times. This sample is drawn from a study of shared T cell receptors in the human thymus. Libraries were prepared by immunoSEQ multiplex PCR; TCRdb keeps only in-frame clonotypes and omits some of them. The sample has approximately 580,000 clones, around 78% seen once. CDR1 and CDR2 (germline): SGHTA, FQGNSA. V gave up 7 bases and J gave up 5 bases, with 18 bases separating them. The CDR3 length is 14 residues. These data also featured in a second study, about human thymus T cells. From that study: Corrective surgery for congenital heart defects was being performed on the healthy Finnish infants who were the donors. The thymus tissue came from resections taken during corrective heart surgery. Gene usage (both V and J) appeared biased in thymic and blood repertoires. Reports from related research described highly overlapping thymic repertoires among unrelated individuals.

The sequence was collected from a boy in the first two years of life with a congenital heart defect. This chain links TRBV7-2 with TRBJ2-7; TRBD2 is a possible D gene (6 bases). Specimen: thymocytes. This CDR3 is CASNKDGGTHEQYF. The DNA for the CDR3 is TGTGCCAGCAACAAAGATGGCGGGACTCACGAGCAGTACTTC.